This TCR beta chain emerged from a study of cytomegalovirus exposure and HLA in healthy donors (dated by TCRdb to about 2017). About the study as a whole: In an earlier analysis of several hundred of the donors, 276 Gb of sequence data and some 100 million unique TCR beta sequences from about 179 million T cells were reported. Typing coverage varied by locus: roughly 629-640 donors for A, B, C, DRB1 and DQB1; 500 to 550 for DQA1; nearly 610 for DPA1; 400 to 480 for DPB1. The genetic ancestry cluster associated with self-reported Caucasian donors included 80% to 90% of the roughly 360 genotyped donors. HLA typing covered class I and class II loci at four-digit resolution. Along with the approximately 700-subject first cohort, a separate validation cohort of over a hundred different subjects was used. To decide whether each TCR beta V gene segment behaved as functional or pseudogenic, an earlier analysis of some 540 of the donors relied on high-throughput TCR beta sequencing. In a later genetic analysis, genome-wide SNP genotypes for about 65% of the roughly 700 donors were used, and that subset was treated as a discovery cohort. An early release that covered fewer than 800 HLA-typed donors contained about 290 gigabases of sequencing data and tens of millions of unique TCR sequences. Because of strong linkage in the cohort, five DR-DQ haplotypes were treated as single units for association and clustering. All discovery cohort repertoires had been generated on a single sequencing platform. The study aimed to test whether cataloging public T cell receptors could reveal signatures of past pathogen exposure. Using immunosequencing, the study profiled T cell repertoires from fewer than 700 subjects and related those repertoires to cytomegalovirus serostatus. A later analysis re-analyzed previously published TCR beta repertoires from 500 to 700 donors and added high-resolution HLA genotyping to study TCR occurrence patterns. Donor age, sex, ethnicity and CMV serostatus were compiled together with the repertoire data. In the later analysis, no new phenotypic data were used to find candidate immune exposures; instead, reliance was placed on TCR beta sequences and their occurrence across donors. The study combined high-throughput TCR immunosequencing, statistical association of individual TCRs with disease status, and machine learning to predict cytomegalovirus infection status. Among about 400 genotyped donors of the cohort, an average of roughly 230,000 unique TCR beta nucleotide sequences was sequenced per donor, of which about 20% were non-productive.

On this clone itself: Its specific antigen is unknown. No quality values exist for individual bases; no much larger clone is one base distant. This sample also contains other DNA sequences that code for the same CDR3.

Libraries were prepared through the immunoSEQ multiplex PCR assay. The multiplex PCR relied on a mix of 60 forward primers for TCR Vbeta segments and 13 reverse primers for TCR Jbeta segments. The CDR3 region of rearranged TCR beta genes was amplified from genomic DNA with a multiplex PCR assay. On the Illumina HiSeq System, the amplified TCR beta libraries were sequenced as 87-base-pair reads. As for the original processing: In a later analysis, tens of millions of unique TCR beta chains were counted across the 690 or so repertoires, and about 9.9 million of these chains were shared by at least two donors. A nearest-neighbor algorithm error-corrected the raw reads and collapsed the reads into unique sequences, merging closely related sequences to remove PCR and sequencing errors. Alignment of CDR3 sequences to IMGT reference sequences was used to assign V, D and J gene segments. For a sequence to be retained, a match of at least six nucleotides was required to both a V gene segment and a J gene segment. Rearrangements were classified as productive when the CDR3 lacked stop codons and remained in frame with V and J, and all other rearrangements were classified as non-productive. CDR3 was defined according to IMGT convention as the region running from the second conserved V-encoded cysteine to the conserved J-encoded phenylalanine. Sequences without an unambiguous match to a single V gene segment were excluded from the earlier analysis of 450 to 750 of the donors. In an earlier analysis of 500 to 750 of the donors, V segments were called functional above 56.7% productive rearrangements and were called segregating when the between-donor standard deviation exceeded 5%. A statistical classification framework was developed to diagnose cytomegalovirus status using the catalog of TCR beta chain sequences. In a later analysis, TCR nucleotide sequences were compared against IMGT/GENE-DB human TR gene sequences so that V and J genes could be assigned. In a later analysis, CDR3 sequences and most-parsimonious VDJ recombination scenarios were assigned using the TCRdist pipeline. In a later analysis, every TCR beta chain was defined by the combination of its CDR3 amino acid sequence and its V-gene family, and reads without a unique V-gene family were dropped. A later analysis removed several hundred highly shared, low-generation-probability nucleotide sequences to deal with suspected cross-contamination and a sequencing artifact. A later analysis calculated a clonal expansion index for each public chain from normalized within-repertoire ranks of inferred template counts. In a later analysis, generation probabilities were computed with a VDJ recombination model fitted to out-of-frame rearrangements, and the resulting probabilities were checked against IGoR. In a later analysis, hypergeometric tests were used to score TCR-TCR, TCR-HLA and TCR-CMV co-occurrence, with a repertoire-size bias correction applied to TCR pairs. False discovery rates were estimated in a later analysis by permuting HLA or CMV assignments 20 times. A later analysis grouped co-occurring TCRs with DBSCAN, adding TCRdist sequence similarity when clustering within HLA-allele-positive subsets. Repertoires with fewer than 30,000 or more than 120,000 public chains were left out of co-occurrence clustering, as were four to six repertoires with anomalous nucleotide sharing. TCRdb mirrors the immuneACCESS table, restricted to in-frame sequences. Some clones are absent from its copies; in checked studies, under half trace to an unresolved V gene, and the reason for the others is unknown. The V and J calls and clone size are taken from that table; D and trimming were inferred from the DNA. A total of some 120,000 clones appear in this sample, about 71% of them only once. 3.3% of the sample goes to the ten largest clones.

The cohort comprised some 730 healthy bone marrow donors. All cohort members were sampled while nominally healthy, although unrecorded immune exposures were likely present. The donor was CMV seronegative and belonged to the group of 380 or so seronegative cohort members. A peripheral blood sample was collected from each donor, and TCR beta sequencing was performed on peripheral blood mononuclear cells. Genomic DNA extraction from the blood cell samples was performed with the Qiagen DNeasy Blood Extraction Kit. The full study reports these points: It was suggested by the authors that the approach could potentially be generalized to other disease states and immunological phenotypes. Most TCR sequences were seen in very few donors, while some public TCRs were found in many individuals. The cohort was sequenced for TCR beta chains only, and without alpha or paired-chain data the features that could be detected were limited. A cluster of highly shared sequence variants was judged likely to be a technical artifact of the sequencing pipeline. Compared with equally common non-associated chains, HLA-associated TCR beta chains in a later analysis were more clonally expanded and had lower generation probabilities. In a later analysis, TCR association rates were found to vary across HLA loci, with the most associated TCRs seen for DRB1 alleles and the fewest for HLA-C alleles. Because counts were too low, about 18 rarely observed V segments, including chromosome 9 orphons, were excluded from the earlier analysis of 587 of the donors. A later analysis associated about 17,000 TCR beta sequences with specific HLA alleles at a false discovery rate of 0.05. When HLA alleles, especially DR and DQ, strongly co-occurred, TCR associations were difficult to assign to individual alleles. Correlated functional status among segregating V segments might reflect linkage disequilibrium, but an unknown experimental factor could not be ruled out. A later genetic analysis reported fewer N-insertions in productive TCRs among donors in an Asian-associated ancestry cluster than the roughly 620-donor mean. Several of the top co-occurrence clusters appeared to be linked to parvovirus B19, influenza, CMV and Epstein-Barr virus, according to a later analysis. Sequencing depth was assumed to be roughly uniform across donors in the presence/absence analyses, though that assumption may not hold. A later analysis found that most CMV-associated TCR beta chains appeared HLA-restricted, with HLA associations seemingly driven largely by CMV exposure. For the cohort, immune exposure information was limited to CMV serostatus. In a later genetic analysis, a missense DCLRE1C variant was associated with V-gene and J-gene trimming of TCR beta chains, and the association was replicated in an independent cohort. In the study, some 180 TCR beta chains were listed as associated with cytomegalovirus. Because HLA typing was unavailable for some donors at each locus, only the typed subset was used in association tests. The classifier was reported to diagnose cytomegalovirus status with high specificity and sensitivity in both the original and validation cohorts. A further reported finding was that TCR beta sequences accurately predicted the HLA-A and HLA-B alleles for most subjects in the first cohort. In an earlier analysis of roughly 500 of the donors, most TCR beta V segments appeared in productive rearrangements about 90% or about 30% of the time, broadly matching IMGT annotations. Three of the identified cytomegalovirus-associated TCR beta chains were confirmed in vitro to be specific for cytomegalovirus antigens.

The origin of this receptor is a woman in her forties or fifties in good health and CMV-seronegative. The sequencing input was PBMCs.

The sequenced DNA is TGTGCCTGGACCCAAGACAGCTTCTACGAGCAGTACTTC. Its protein product is CAWTQDSFYEQYF. In this chain, TRBV30 is recombined with TRBJ2-7; TRBD1 could be the D gene, as 5 bases match. The CDR3 covers 13 residues, taking in both the cysteine and the phenylalanine. The sequence is cut down to CDR3 DNA, 39 bases in frame from base 1. V was cut back by 4 bases and J by 3 bases, leaving a gap of 13 bases between them. CDR1 GTSNPN and CDR2 SVGIG were looked up in the germline V gene (reference sequence). Reference TRBV30 and TRBJ2-7 genes cover what lies past the CDR3, so the full variable domain is SQTIHQWPATLVQPVGSPLSLECTVEGTSNPNLYWYRQAAGRGLQLLFYSVGIGQISSEVPQNLSASRPQDRQFILSSKKLLLSDSGFYLCAWTQDSFYEQYFGPGTRLTVT.